Below are 28 T cell receptor beta chains sequenced from a single sample in a study of a mutant IDH1 vaccine in newly diagnosed glioma. Antigen specificity for these receptors is unknown. Time point here: week 5, during vaccination. A single vaccine dose contained 300 ug of mutant IDH1 20-mer peptide, and topical imiquimod was used with it. Data came from immunoSEQ multiplex PCR; TCRdb stores just in-frame clones and leaves some out. The data contain around 40,000 clones, around 85% of them singletons. Source: PBMCs, taken from a glioma patient whose treatment included an IDH1 peptide vaccine. The source is a middle-aged man with glioma.

The chain combines TRBV29-1 with TRBJ2-7; 10 nucleotides align to TRBD2. The germline V gene has CDR1 SQVTM and CDR2 ANQGSEA. There are 14 residues in the CDR3. Germline trimming cut 5 bases from V and 7 bases from J; bases unmatched to any gene: 11. The CDR3 loop is CSVKRSSGSGEQYF. CDR3 in DNA: TGCAGCGTTAAAAGGTCTAGCGGGAGCGGAGAGCAGTACTTC.

J is TRBJ2-1 and V is TRBV7-9, with 9 bases matching TRBD2. The CDR3 is 16 amino acids. The germline gives CDR1 SEHNR, CDR2 FQNEAQ (reference sequence). Germline trimming cut 5 bases from V and 7 bases from J; bases unmatched to any gene: 12. The DNA for the CDR3 is TGTGCCAGCAGCCCACCGGGGCGGGAGGGTCAAAATGAGCAGTTCTTC. Encoded protein: CASSPPGREGQNEQFF. The entire variable domain, with the rest obtained from reference TRBV7-9 and TRBJ2-1, is as follows: DTGVSQNPRHKITKRGQNVTFRCDPISEHNRLYWYRQTLGQGPEFLTYFQNEAQLEKSRLLSDRFSAERPKGSFSTLEIQRTEQGDSAMYLCASSPPGREGQNEQFFGPGTRLTVL.

This clone was counted only a few times. The chain uses TRBV7-9 and TRBJ1-2; D remains ambiguous. The length of the CDR3 is 13 residues. The V end lost 5 bases, the J end lost 8 bases, and 15 bases lay between the germline ends. The germline V gene has CDR1 SEHNR and CDR2 FQNEAQ (reference sequence). The CDR3 DNA follows: TGTGCCAGCAGCAACCAGGAGGCAGAGGGCTACACCTTC. Its translation is CASSNQEAEGYTF.

V and J are TRBV14 and TRBJ2-3; D is unclear. The CDR3 runs to 13 residues. CDR1 is SGHDN and CDR2 is FVKESK in the germline V gene. V dropped 3 bases and J dropped 5 bases, with 9 bases sitting between them. CDR3 coding DNA: TGTGCCAGCAGCCATCTCCTCGGAGATACGCAGTATTTT. Its translation is CASSHLLGDTQYF.

The rearrangement uses TRBV7-9 and TRBJ2-4; no reliable D call. This CDR3 is 17 amino acids long. Between the trimmed V and J ends, which lost 4 bases and 0 bases, there was a span of 16 bases. Germline CDR1 and CDR2: SEHNR and FQNEAQ (reference sequence). CDR3 sequence: CASSWAVGSLAKNIQYF. The CDR3 nucleotides are TGTGCCAGCAGCTGGGCGGTCGGCAGTCTAGCCAAAAACATTCAGTACTTC.

The V and J genes are TRBV2 and TRBJ2-1; 10 bases align to TRBD2. The J segment lost 10 bases and the V segment lost 1 base, leaving 7 bases of the junction unmatched. CDR3 size: 15 residues. CDR1 and CDR2 from the germline V gene are SNHLY and FYNNEI. CDR3 sequence: CASSEVLLAGDEQFF. For the CDR3, the DNA is TGTGCCAGCAGTGAAGTTTTGCTAGCGGGAGACGAGCAGTTCTTC.

This clone was detected only once. CDR3 sequence: CASSLFLRGDEKLFF. In DNA form, the CDR3 reads TGTGCCAGCAGCTTATTTTTGAGGGGCGACGAAAAACTGTTTTTT. The V call is TRBV7-6, the J call TRBJ1-4; a possible D gene is TRBD1 (5 bases). The V gene's germline CDR1 is SGHVS and CDR2 FNYEAQ. CDR3 length equals 15 residues. V lost 2 bases and J 8 bases, leaving 15 bases between the germline ends.

V and J are TRBV6-1 and TRBJ1-1; TRBD1 might be the D (5 bases). CDR3 length: 15 amino acids. CDR1 and CDR2 from the germline V gene are MNHNS and SASEGT. V gave up 1 base and J gave up 6 bases, with 15 bases separating them. In DNA form, the CDR3 reads TGTGCCAGCAGTGAAGTCCGGGACCCTCGAGCTGAAGCTTTCTTT. Amino acids: CASSEVRDPRAEAFF.

The chain recombines TRBV15 with TRBJ2-3; TRBD2 agrees at 8 bases. V trimming: 4 bases; J trimming: 9 bases; junction bases outside the gene matches: 9. This CDR3 contains 14 residues. Germline V gene lookup returns CDR1 LNHNV and CDR2 YYDKDF (reference sequence). The DNA for the CDR3 is TGTGCCACCAGCATCGTCAGGGGACTAGTAACGCAGTATTTT. Residues: CATSIVRGLVTQYF.

V is TRBV27 and J is TRBJ2-3; D is undetermined. Germline V CDR1 and CDR2: MNHEY, SMNVEV (reference sequence). The ends were cut back, 3 bases at V and 7 bases at J, with 11 bases in the middle. The CDR3 length is 13 residues. The CDR3 coding sequence is TGTGCCAGCAGTTTGACCGAGATTTATACGCAGTATTTT. It codes for CASSLTEIYTQYF.

V gene TRBV7-9 combines with J gene TRBJ2-3; D is perhaps TRBD2 (6 bases). CDR1 is SEHNR and CDR2 is FQNEAQ in the germline V gene (reference sequence). Trimming took 8 bases from V and 2 from J, leaving 11 bases between them. The CDR3 is 13 residues long. The CDR3 DNA follows: TGTGCCAGCCATGGGGGGAACACAGATACGCAGTATTTT. Translated, it gives CASHGGNTDTQYF. The variable domain in full, with the rest retrieved from reference TRBV7-9 and TRBJ2-3, is DTGVSQNPRHKITKRGQNVTFRCDPISEHNRLYWYRQTLGQGPEFLTYFQNEAQLEKSRLLSDRFSAERPKGSFSTLEIQRTEQGDSAMYLCASHGGNTDTQYFGPGTRLTVL.

Here the CDR3 DNA reads TGCGCCAGCAGCACCGGCGGGAGACAGACCCAGTACTTC. It specifies CASSTGGRQTQYF. V and J are TRBV5-1 and TRBJ2-5, with TRBD2 matching over 7 bases. Germline assignment: CDR1 SGHRS and CDR2 YFSETQ. V trimming: 4 bases; J trimming: 6 bases; junction bases outside the gene matches: 6. CDR3 length: 13 amino acids. Supplemented by reference TRBV5-1 and TRBJ2-5, the full variable domain reads KAGVTQTPRYLIKTRGQQVTLSCSPISGHRSVSWYQQTPGQGLQFLFEYFSETQRNKGNFPGRFSGRQFSNSRSEMNVSTLELGDSALYLCASSTGGRQTQYFGPGTRLLVL.

The genes are TRBV19 and TRBJ1-5; a possible D gene is TRBD1 (5 bases). V lost 1 base and J lost 4, with 23 bases in between. The V gene's germline CDR1 is LNHDA and CDR2 SQIVND (reference sequence). This CDR3 is built from 19 residues. This CDR3 is CASSIVTTYGARKNQPQHF. DNA of the CDR3: TGTGCCAGTAGTATAGTCACGACATATGGGGCAAGAAAGAATCAGCCCCAGCATTTT.

CDR3 amino acids: CASSVGPSASSYNEQFF. In DNA, the CDR3 is TGTGCCAGCAGCGTCGGACCTAGCGCGAGCTCCTACAATGAGCAGTTCTTC. The chain recombines TRBV2 with TRBJ2-1, with a weak D call TRBD2 (6 bases). The CDR3 consists of 17 residues. The germline V gene has CDR1 SNHLY and CDR2 FYNNEI. Trimming pared 6 bases from V and 0 bases from J, leaving 18 bases between.

V and J are TRBV4-3 and TRBJ2-3, with D possibly matching TRBD1 (5 bases). The V end was cut by 3 bases, the J end by 0 bases, with 22 bases between. Germline assignment: CDR1 LGHNA and CDR2 YSLEER. This CDR3 is 19 amino acids long. The CDR3 coding sequence is TGCGCCAGCAGCCAGATGGGGCCCTCATTACCAACTAGCACAGATACGCAGTATTTT. Protein product: CASSQMGPSLPTSTDTQYF.

The CDR3 DNA follows: TGTGCCAGCAGCTTTGGGACAGGAGAATACGAGCAGTACTTC. Translated: CASSFGTGEYEQYF. The chain is built from TRBV11-2 and TRBJ2-7, with 8 bases lining up with TRBD1. Unmatched junction bases numbered 5, after V lost 3 bases and J lost 4 bases. Germline assignment: CDR1 SGHAT and CDR2 FQNNGV. The CDR3 length is 14 residues.

This clone has only one observation. The chain employs TRBV7-2 and TRBJ2-3; D call uncertain. CDR1 and CDR2 from the germline V gene are SGHTA and FQGNSA. This CDR3 has 13 residues. V lost 7 bases to trimming and J lost 1 base, with 9 bases between them. The CDR3 spells CASTRWGTDTQYF. CDR3 in DNA: TGTGCCAGCACCCGATGGGGCACAGATACGCAGTATTTT.

Details on this clone: The junction shows a germline mismatch at one end, possibly a read error. The V call is TRBV7-7, the J call TRBJ2-2; TRBD2 matches 8 bases. Germline V gene sequence: CDR1 SSHAT, CDR2 FNYEAQ (reference sequence). The CDR3 length is 15 residues. CDR3 nucleotides: TGTGCTAGCAGCCCAAGCGGGAGAAGCACCGGGGAGCTGTTTTTT. Translating gives CASSPSGRSTGELFF.

V usage is TRBV5-6 and J usage is TRBJ2-7; no reliable D call. The CDR3 is made up of 12 amino acids. V shed 4 bases and J shed 4 bases, with 9 bases lying between them. Germline loops: CDR1 SGHDT, CDR2 YYEEEE. The CDR3 nucleotides read TGTGCCAGCAGCATAGACAAGTACGAGCAGTACTTC. Encoded protein: CASSIDKYEQYF. Filled out from reference TRBV5-6 and TRBJ2-7, the complete variable domain reads DAGVTQSPTHLIKTRGQQVTLRCSPKSGHDTVSWYQQALGQGPQFIFQYYEEEERQRGNFPDRFSGHQFPNYSSELNVNALLLGDSALYLCASSIDKYEQYFGPGTRLTVT.

The chain recombines TRBV25-1 with TRBJ2-5, with 7 nucleotides matching TRBD2. The CDR3 consists of 13 residues. Germline V gene sequence: CDR1 MGHDK, CDR2 SYGVNS. The V segment lost 1 base and the J segment 6 bases; nucleotides outside the gene matches: 2. Here the CDR3 reads CASSEWGGKTQYF. The CDR3 bases are TGTGCCAGCAGTGAATGGGGGGGAAAGACCCAGTACTTC.

This chain joins TRBV7-2 and TRBJ1-5; TRBD1 agrees at 12 bases. Germline CDR1 is SGHTA and CDR2 is FQGNSA. The CDR3 runs 14 residues. Trimming at V came to 5 bases and at J to 6 bases, leaving 2 bases not matched to a gene. CDR3 DNA: TGTGCCAGCAGCCTGGGACAGGGGGCTCAGCCCCAGCATTTT. Its protein product is CASSLGQGAQPQHF.

This clone was seen more than once but under ten times. The V call is TRBV7-6, the J call TRBJ1-1, with D tentatively TRBD1 (5 bases). The CDR3 runs 12 residues. Germline V gives CDR1 SGHVS, CDR2 FNYEAQ. V lost 3 bases and J 8 bases, leaving 10 bases between the germline ends. CDR3 DNA: TGTGCCAGCAGCTTGTATGGGGGGGAAGCTTTCTTT. It translates to CASSLYGGEAFF. The full variable domain, rest sourced from reference TRBV7-6 and TRBJ1-1, is GAGVSQSPRYKVTKRGQDVALRCDPISGHVSLYWYRQALGQGPEFLTYFNYEAQQDKSGLPNDRFSAERPEGSISTLTIQRTEQRDSAMYRCASSLYGGEAFFGQGTRLTVV.

This chain uses TRBV5-5 with TRBJ1-4; 9 bases match TRBD1. Germline V gives CDR1 SGHKS, CDR2 YYEKEE (reference sequence). The CDR3 length is 15 residues. After removal of 1 base from V and 8 bases from J, the junction contained 6 bases not matched to a gene. The CDR3 reads CASSLPGQGQEKLFF. DNA of the CDR3: TGTGCCAGCAGCTTGCCGGGACAGGGACAAGAAAAACTGTTTTTT.

The CDR3 reads CASSETGRFNYGYTF. The CDR3 DNA is TGTGCCAGTAGTGAGACAGGACGCTTTAACTATGGCTACACCTTC. This sequence joins TRBV19 and TRBJ1-2; possible D gene TRBD1, 6 bases. Germline lookup yields CDR1 LNHDA and CDR2 SQIVND (reference sequence). The CDR3 is made up of 15 amino acids. V lost 5 bases and J 1 base, leaving 14 bases between the germline ends.

The chain uses TRBV19 and TRBJ2-1; TRBD1 matches 11 bases. This CDR3 region has 14 residues. The trim removed 5 bases at V and 8 bases at J, leaving 5 bases unmatched. CDR1 is LNHDA and CDR2 is SQIVND in the germline V gene (reference sequence). CDR3 protein: CASSRTGGLDEQFF. Here the CDR3 DNA reads TGTGCCAGTAGTCGGACAGGGGGCCTAGATGAGCAGTTCTTC.

V usage is TRBV6-5 and J usage is TRBJ1-5; 9 nucleotides align to TRBD1. This CDR3 spans 13 amino acids. Trimming removed 7 bases from V and 7 bases from J; junction bases left unmatched: 5. Germline CDR1 is MNHEY and CDR2 is SVGAGI. The CDR3 region is CASITGGGQPQHF. CDR3 nucleotide sequence: TGTGCCAGCATTACAGGGGGCGGCCAGCCCCAGCATTTT.

The chain couples TRBV4-3 to TRBJ1-2, with a possible D match to TRBD1 (5 bases). CDR3 length: 15 residues. From germline, CDR1 is LGHNA and CDR2 YSLEER. V was clipped by 4 bases and J by 0 bases, with 12 bases between them. This chain's CDR3 is CASSLTTVSNYGYTF. The CDR3 DNA follows: TGCGCCAGCAGCCTAACGACAGTTTCTAACTATGGCTACACCTTC.

The chain carries TRBV4-3 and TRBJ2-7; D call uncertain. The CDR3 extends over 14 amino acids. Germline V gene lookup returns CDR1 LGHNA and CDR2 YSLEER. Between the trimmed V and J ends, which lost 11 bases and 2 bases, there was a span of 19 bases. The DNA of the CDR3 is TGCGCCGCCACCCCGGACGGAGACACCTACGAGCAGTACTTC. As protein: CAATPDGDTYEQYF.